A selection of T cell receptor beta chains follows, all from one sample in a study of T-cell memory formation after mild COVID-19. Each CDR3 protein is one row after TCRdb ran MiXCR on the 5' RACE reads. The profile shows 540,000 or so distinct CDR3 sequences, roughly 22% of them singletons. The sequencing sample was made of PBMCs or a T cell subset sorted from them (not recorded which). The origin of the receptors is an adult woman who had mild COVID-19 (a few samples of this study predate the infection). Cell type and time point are not known. Each CDR3 is given with its conserved first and last residue. The order of the fields is J gene, V gene, clone size, D gene, CDR3 DNA, CDR3 protein. A D gene is named only where the DNA matches it firmly. Clone size, where shown, is once, few, many, or a class for clones that have expanded.

J gene: TRBJ2-7
V gene: TRBV18
clone size: NA
D gene: TRBD1
CDR3 DNA: TGTGCCAGCTCACCTACGACAGGGGAAAGCTCCTACGAGCAGTACTTC
CDR3 protein: CASSPTTGESSYEQYF

J gene: TRBJ1-5
V gene: TRBV12-3/TRBV12-4
clone size: few
D gene: TRBD1
CDR3 DNA: TGTGCCAGCAGTTACACAGGGGCGAGCAATCAGCCCCAGCATTTT
CDR3 protein: CASSYTGASNQPQHF

J gene: TRBJ2-7
V gene: TRBV18
clone size: NA
D gene: NA
CDR3 DNA: TGTGCCAGCTCACCAGCGAGGAGCTACGAGCAGTACTTC
CDR3 protein: CASSPARSYEQYF

J gene: TRBJ2-1
V gene: TRBV6-6
clone size: NA
D gene: TRBD2
CDR3 DNA: TGTGCCAGCAGTGGCCAGCGACTAGCGGGATTGAATGAGCAGTTCTTC
CDR3 protein: CASSGQRLAGLNEQFF

J gene: TRBJ2-5
V gene: TRBV5-1
clone size: few
D gene: TRBD1
CDR3 DNA: TGCGCCAGCAGCTACTGGACAGGCCCAGGGGAGACCCAGTACTTC
CDR3 protein: CASSYWTGPGETQYF

J gene: TRBJ1-1
V gene: TRBV20-1
clone size: few
D gene: NA
CDR3 DNA: TGCAGTGCTAGAGATACGGTGATACATGGGTCCGAAGCTTTCTTT
CDR3 protein: CSARDTVIHGSEAFF

J gene: TRBJ2-6
V gene: TRBV7-6
clone size: NA
D gene: NA
CDR3 DNA: TGTGCCAGCAGCCCACTACTGGGGACTGGGGCCAACGTCCTGACTTTC
CDR3 protein: CASSPLLGTGANVLTF

J gene: TRBJ2-7
V gene: TRBV5-1
clone size: many
D gene: TRBD2
CDR3 DNA: TGCGCCAGCAGCTTGGGACTAGCGGGGATAACCTACGAGCAGTACTTC
CDR3 protein: CASSLGLAGITYEQYF

J gene: TRBJ2-7
V gene: TRBV2
clone size: NA
D gene: NA
CDR3 DNA: TGTGCCAGCACCCAAGGCGGGACTGGAACAACCTACGAGCAGTACTTC
CDR3 protein: CASTQGGTGTTYEQYF

J gene: TRBJ2-4
V gene: TRBV29-1
clone size: NA
D gene: TRBD2
CDR3 DNA: TGCAGCGTTGAAGGGACTAGCGAGACCAAAAACATTCAGTACTTC
CDR3 protein: CSVEGTSETKNIQYF

J gene: TRBJ1-2
V gene: TRBV6-1
clone size: few
D gene: NA
CDR3 DNA: TGTGCCAGCAGCCCCCAGCTTTTGACAGCTAACTATGGCTACACCTTC
CDR3 protein: CASSPQLLTANYGYTF

J gene: TRBJ2-2
V gene: TRBV19
clone size: NA
D gene: TRBD2
CDR3 DNA: TGTGCCAGTAGTATAGATCAAGCGGGAGGGACCGGGGAGCTGTTTTTT
CDR3 protein: CASSIDQAGGTGELFF

J gene: TRBJ2-6
V gene: TRBV12-3/TRBV12-4
clone size: few
D gene: NA
CDR3 DNA: TGTGCCAGCAAGAGACGCAGCTCTGGGGCCAACGTCCTGACTTTC
CDR3 protein: CASKRRSSGANVLTF

J gene: TRBJ2-5
V gene: TRBV6-5
clone size: few
D gene: TRBD2
CDR3 DNA: TGTGCCAGCAGGGGAGGGCATGAGACCCAGTACTTC
CDR3 protein: CASRGGHETQYF

J gene: TRBJ1-1
V gene: TRBV14
clone size: NA
D gene: NA
CDR3 DNA: TGTGCCAGCAGCCAAGACGGTTGGGAAAACACTGAAGCTTTCTTT
CDR3 protein: CASSQDGWENTEAFF

J gene: TRBJ2-1
V gene: TRBV12-3/TRBV12-4
clone size: many
D gene: NA
CDR3 DNA: TGTGCCAGCAGTTTAGAGGTCGACAGTCTTGGGTTCTTC
CDR3 protein: CASSLEVDSLGFF

J gene: TRBJ2-7
V gene: TRBV20-1
clone size: NA
D gene: TRBD1
CDR3 DNA: TGCAGTGCTAAGGCAGGGGGCTTCTACGAGCAGTACTTC
CDR3 protein: CSAKAGGFYEQYF

J gene: TRBJ2-3
V gene: TRBV7-9
clone size: few
D gene: NA
CDR3 DNA: TGTGCCAGCAGCCCGCCGGCTGGGTTAGACACAGATACGCAGTATTTT
CDR3 protein: CASSPPAGLDTDTQYF

J gene: TRBJ2-7
V gene: TRBV9
clone size: NA
D gene: TRBD2
CDR3 DNA: TGTGCCAGCAGCGCTGGCGGGGGTAGCTCCTACGAGCAGTACTTC
CDR3 protein: CASSAGGGSSYEQYF

J gene: TRBJ1-1
V gene: TRBV6-5
clone size: NA
D gene: NA
CDR3 DNA: TGTGCCAGCAGCCATGGACAGTTGAACACTGAAGCTTTCTTT
CDR3 protein: CASSHGQLNTEAFF

J gene: TRBJ1-2
V gene: TRBV24-1
clone size: NA
D gene: NA
CDR3 DNA: TGTGCCACCAGTGATCCAGGGGCGGTTGGTGGCTACACCTTC
CDR3 protein: CATSDPGAVGGYTF

J gene: TRBJ1-1
V gene: TRBV7-9
clone size: NA
D gene: NA
CDR3 DNA: TGTGCCAGCAGCTTAGTGACAGAAAACACTGAAGCTTTCTTT
CDR3 protein: CASSLVTENTEAFF

J gene: TRBJ2-5
V gene: TRBV5-6
clone size: NA
D gene: NA
CDR3 DNA: TGTGCCAGCAGCCCTTGGGGGGGGCGAGAGACCCAGTACTTC
CDR3 protein: CASSPWGGRETQYF

J gene: TRBJ2-5
V gene: TRBV6-5
clone size: NA
D gene: NA
CDR3 DNA: TGTGCCAGCAGTTACACCGATGGGGGAGAGACCCAGTACTTC
CDR3 protein: CASSYTDGGETQYF

J gene: TRBJ2-3
V gene: TRBV10-3
clone size: many
D gene: TRBD2
CDR3 DNA: TGTGCCGTAACTAGCGGGGGGGCTTCAGATACGCAGTATTTT
CDR3 protein: CAVTSGGASDTQYF

J gene: TRBJ2-5
V gene: TRBV7-6
clone size: many
D gene: TRBD1
CDR3 DNA: TGTGCCAGCACCCGACAGGGAAAAGAGACCCAGTACTTC
CDR3 protein: CASTRQGKETQYF

J gene: TRBJ1-1
V gene: TRBV6-5
clone size: NA
D gene: TRBD1
CDR3 DNA: TGTGCCAGCAGTTACCGGCCGGTGGACAGGGGGATCACTGAAGCTTTCTTT
CDR3 protein: CASSYRPVDRGITEAFF

J gene: TRBJ2-1
V gene: TRBV15
clone size: NA
D gene: TRBD1
CDR3 DNA: TGTGCCACTACTTTGACAGGGGGCCATATCAATGAGCAGTTCTTC
CDR3 protein: CATTLTGGHINEQFF

J gene: TRBJ1-1
V gene: TRBV4-1
clone size: NA
D gene: TRBD1
CDR3 DNA: TGCGCCAGCAGCCACCAACAGGGGGCCCTTGAAGCTTTCTTT
CDR3 protein: CASSHQQGALEAFF

J gene: TRBJ2-1
V gene: TRBV7-9
clone size: few
D gene: TRBD2
CDR3 DNA: TGTGCCAGCAGCCCCCCGTGGGGTACGCGGGAGACGGTCGATGAGCAGTTCTTC
CDR3 protein: CASSPPWGTRETVDEQFF

J gene: TRBJ2-2
V gene: TRBV11-2
clone size: few
D gene: NA
CDR3 DNA: TGTGCCAGCAGCACCCGGCGCAGGACTAACACCGGGGAGCTGTTTTTT
CDR3 protein: CASSTRRRTNTGELFF